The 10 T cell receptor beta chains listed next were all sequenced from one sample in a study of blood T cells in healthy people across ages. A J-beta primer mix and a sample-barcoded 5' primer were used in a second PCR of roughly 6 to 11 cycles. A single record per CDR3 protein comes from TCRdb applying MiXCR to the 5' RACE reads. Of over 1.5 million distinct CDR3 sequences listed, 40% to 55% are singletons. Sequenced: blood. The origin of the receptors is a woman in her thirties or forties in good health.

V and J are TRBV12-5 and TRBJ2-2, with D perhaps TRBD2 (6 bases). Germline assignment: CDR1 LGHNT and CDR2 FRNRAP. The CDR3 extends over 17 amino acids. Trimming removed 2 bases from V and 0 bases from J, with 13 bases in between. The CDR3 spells CASGLMQGGTNTGELFF. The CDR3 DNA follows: TGTGCTAGTGGTTTGATGCAGGGCGGGACGAACACCGGGGAGCTGTTTTTT.

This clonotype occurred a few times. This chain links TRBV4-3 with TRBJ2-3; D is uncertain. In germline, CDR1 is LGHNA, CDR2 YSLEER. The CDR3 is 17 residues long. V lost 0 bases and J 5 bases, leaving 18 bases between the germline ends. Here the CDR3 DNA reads TGCGCCAGCAGCCAAGATATAGCCTTTCTTGTAGTAGATACGCAGTATTTT. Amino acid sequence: CASSQDIAFLVVDTQYF.

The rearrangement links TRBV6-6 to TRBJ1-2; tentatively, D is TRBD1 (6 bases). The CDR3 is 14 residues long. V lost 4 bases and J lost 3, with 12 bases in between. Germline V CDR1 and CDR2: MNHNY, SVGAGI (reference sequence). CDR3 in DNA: TGTGCCAGCAGTTTAGGAGAGGGGGACTATGGCTACACCTTC. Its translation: CASSLGEGDYGYTF.

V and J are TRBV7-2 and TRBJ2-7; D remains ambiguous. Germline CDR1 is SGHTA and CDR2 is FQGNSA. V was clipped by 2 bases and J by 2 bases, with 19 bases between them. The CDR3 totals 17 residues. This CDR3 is CASSLSGVGLAPYEQYF. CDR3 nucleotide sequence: TGTGCCAGCAGCTTATCTGGGGTTGGGCTGGCACCCTACGAGCAGTACTTC. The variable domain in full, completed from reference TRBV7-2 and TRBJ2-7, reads GAGVSQSPSNKVTEKGKDVELRCDPISGHTALYWYRQSLGQGLEFLIYFQGNSAPDKSGLPSDRFSAERTGGSVSTLTIQRTQQEDSAVYLCASSLSGVGLAPYEQYFGPGTRLTVT.

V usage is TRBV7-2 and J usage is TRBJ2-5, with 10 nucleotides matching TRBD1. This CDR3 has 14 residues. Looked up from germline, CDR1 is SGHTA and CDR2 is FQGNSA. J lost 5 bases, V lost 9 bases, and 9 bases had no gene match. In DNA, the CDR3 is TGTGCCAGTCAGCGGGACAGGGGCGGGGAGACCCAGTACTTC. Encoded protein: CASQRDRGGETQYF.

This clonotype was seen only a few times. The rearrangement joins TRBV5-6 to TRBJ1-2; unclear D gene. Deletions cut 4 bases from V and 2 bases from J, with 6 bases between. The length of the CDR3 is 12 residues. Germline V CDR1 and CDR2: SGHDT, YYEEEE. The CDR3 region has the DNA TGTGCCAGCAGCACCAACAACTATGGCTACACCTTC. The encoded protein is CASSTNNYGYTF.

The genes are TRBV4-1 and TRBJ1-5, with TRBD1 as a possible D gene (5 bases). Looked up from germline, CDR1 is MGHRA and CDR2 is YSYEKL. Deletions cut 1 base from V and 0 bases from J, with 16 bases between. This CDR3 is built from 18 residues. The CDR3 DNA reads TGCGCCAGCAGCCAAGGGCTCAGGGCCGGGTATAGCAATCAGCCCCAGCATTTT. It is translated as CASSQGLRAGYSNQPQHF.

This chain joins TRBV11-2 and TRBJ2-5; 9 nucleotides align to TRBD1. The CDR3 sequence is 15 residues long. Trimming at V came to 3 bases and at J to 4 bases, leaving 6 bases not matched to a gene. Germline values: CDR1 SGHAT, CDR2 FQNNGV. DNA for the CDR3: TGTGCCAGCAGCTTTTGGGGGGACAGGGTAGAGACCCAGTACTTC. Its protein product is CASSFWGDRVETQYF.

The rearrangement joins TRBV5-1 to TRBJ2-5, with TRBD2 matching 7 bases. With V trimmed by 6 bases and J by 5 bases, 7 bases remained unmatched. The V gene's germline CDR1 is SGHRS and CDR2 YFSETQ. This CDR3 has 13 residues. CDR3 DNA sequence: TGCGCCAGCACTTGGAGTAGCGGGGAGACCCAGTACTTC. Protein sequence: CASTWSSGETQYF.

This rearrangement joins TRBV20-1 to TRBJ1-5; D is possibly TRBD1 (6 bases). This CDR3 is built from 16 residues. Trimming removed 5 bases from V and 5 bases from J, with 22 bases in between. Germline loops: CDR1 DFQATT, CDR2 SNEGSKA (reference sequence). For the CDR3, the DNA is TGCAGTGCTTTTTTACCGGGATCCCCAGGGGATCAGCCCCAGCATTTT. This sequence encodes CSAFLPGSPGDQPQHF.